The source of this T cell receptor (beta chain) is a study of Graves' ophthalmopathy and Graves' hyperthyroidism. Across the study: Cases classed as stable hyperthyroidism had no ophthalmopathy within 18 months of follow-up.

RNA transcripts yielded amplified TCR beta CDR3 regions. In the first round, RT-PCR was carried out with HTBI primers, and a multiplex PCR formed the second round. TCRdb processed the multiplex PCR reads anew with MiXCR; each CDR3 protein has one entry. This sample has about 1.1 million distinct CDR3 sequences; 35% to 45% occur once, and the top ten carry around 10%. There are 16 residues in the CDR3. Trimming shortened V by 3 bases and J by 5 bases, and 14 bases separated the two germline ends. Other autoimmune diseases, uncontrolled infections, pregnancy and lactation each led to patient exclusion. Clinical symptoms, serum thyroxine, TRAb, thyroid ultrasound and orbital computed tomography were relied on for diagnosis.

V usage is TRBV12-3 or TRBV12-4 and J usage is TRBJ1-6, with D perhaps TRBD1 (6 bases). This clonotype was obtained from an adult man with Graves' hyperthyroidism. The sample was peripheral blood or thyroid tissue (not recorded which). For the CDR3, the DNA is TGTGCCAGCAGTTTTCGTCGGACAGCCAATAATTCACCCCTCCACTTT. This codes for CASSFRRTANNSPLHF.